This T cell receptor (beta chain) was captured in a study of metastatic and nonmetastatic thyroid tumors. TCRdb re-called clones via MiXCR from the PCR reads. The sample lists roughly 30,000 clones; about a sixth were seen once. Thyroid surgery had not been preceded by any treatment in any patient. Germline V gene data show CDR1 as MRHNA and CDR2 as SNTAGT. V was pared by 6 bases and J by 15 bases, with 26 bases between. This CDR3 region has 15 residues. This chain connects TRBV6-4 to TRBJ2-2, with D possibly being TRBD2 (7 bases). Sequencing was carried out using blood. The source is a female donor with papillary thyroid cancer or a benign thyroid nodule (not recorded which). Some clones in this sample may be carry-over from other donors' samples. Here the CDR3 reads CASRSHGGASGDLFF. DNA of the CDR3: TGTGCCAGCAGAAGTCACGGGGGCGCGAGCGGGGATTTGTTTTTT.